The 10 T cell receptor beta chains listed next were all sequenced from one sample in a study of T cells in Graves' hyperthyroidism and ophthalmopathy. Amplified regions were TCR beta CDR3 sequences from RNA transcripts. Carried out on the TCR CDR3, a first-round RT-PCR used the HTBI primer set. TCRdb re-analysed the multiplex PCR reads in MiXCR, keeping a single row per CDR3 protein. Of 550,000 to 650,000 distinct CDR3 sequences listed, roughly 15% are singletons. The sequencing input was blood. The receptor source for this set is a woman in her forties with Graves' hyperthyroidism.

Ten or more counts support this clonotype. CDR3 nucleotide sequence: TGTGCCAGCTCACCACCGATAGGGACTAGCGGGAAGGAGCAGTACTTC. Translated: CASSPPIGTSGKEQYF. The rearrangement links TRBV18 to TRBJ2-7; TRBD2 aligns across 13 bases. The CDR3 spans 16 residues. V trimming: 0 bases; J trimming: 7 bases; junction bases outside the gene matches: 6. Germline CDR1 and CDR2: KGHSH and LQKENI.

DNA of the CDR3: TGCGCCAGCAGCACGCTAGCGGGAGGAGCCTACGAGCAGTACTTC. Amino acids: CASSTLAGGAYEQYF. The chain carries TRBV5-1 and TRBJ2-7; 11 bases match TRBD2. Germline V CDR1 and CDR2: SGHRS, YFSETQ. J was trimmed by 2 bases and V by 4 bases; bases with no gene match: 5. The CDR3 covers 15 residues.

The chain joins TRBV7-9 to TRBJ2-7; D is perhaps TRBD1 (6 bases). The CDR3 runs to 13 residues. The V gene lost 5 bases and the J gene lost 3 bases, with 11 bases spanning the gap. Germline V gene sequence: CDR1 SEHNR, CDR2 FQNEAQ (reference sequence). In nucleotides, the CDR3 is TGTGCCAGCAGCGCCGACAGGTTCTACGAGCAGTACTTC. This sequence encodes CASSADRFYEQYF.

Comments on this clonotype: A much larger clonotype is one base distant, so this may be a read error. This chain joins TRBV24-1 and TRBJ1-2; 8 nucleotides agree with TRBD1. Germline V gives CDR1 KGHDR, CDR2 SFDVKD. Germline trimming cut 4 bases from V and 7 bases from J; bases unmatched to any gene: 10. The CDR3 extends over 15 amino acids. CDR3 protein: CATSEGQEFFGGYTF. The CDR3 DNA is TGTGCCACCAGTGAGGGACAGGAATTTTTTGGTGGCTACACCTTC.

This clonotype was recorded many times. The chain uses TRBV6-1 and TRBJ2-7; D call uncertain. CDR3 length: 11 residues. Germline lookup yields CDR1 MNHNS and CDR2 SASEGT. Deletions cut 5 bases from V and 9 bases from J, with 11 bases between. The CDR3 loop is CASSNQRGQYF. CDR3 bases: TGTGCCAGCAGTAACCAACGTGGGCAGTACTTC.

Many counts were recorded for this clonotype. This chain connects TRBV28 to TRBJ2-1; TRBD2 matches 14 bases. This CDR3 is 18 amino acids long. Germline V CDR1 and CDR2: MDHEN, SYDVKM. Unmatched junction bases numbered 8, after V lost 6 bases and J lost 1 base. CDR3 loop: CASSPGLAGVRSYNEQFF. The CDR3, as DNA: TGTGCCAGCAGCCCGGGACTAGCGGGAGTGAGATCCTACAATGAGCAGTTCTTC.

This clonotype has just a few counts. The chain carries TRBV10-3 and TRBJ2-3; a weak D match, TRBD2 (6 bases). Trimming cost V 5 bases and J 0 bases, with 9 bases left between them. This CDR3 has 14 amino acids. Germline V lookup: CDR1 ENHRY, CDR2 SYGVKD. CDR3 protein: CAISLSGSTDTQYF. CDR3 DNA sequence: TGTGCCATCAGTCTGAGCGGGAGCACAGATACGCAGTATTTT.

This clonotype appeared a few times. V is TRBV6-1 and J is TRBJ2-1; D might be TRBD1 or TRBD2, each matching 5 bases. The CDR3 runs to 15 residues. V lost 3 bases and J 4 bases, leaving 13 bases between the germline ends. Germline CDR1 MNHNS, CDR2 SASEGT. The CDR3 loop is CASSEGRETYNEQFF. The CDR3 nucleotides read TGTGCCAGCAGTGAGGGCAGGGAGACTTACAATGAGCAGTTCTTC.

This chain links TRBV10-3 with TRBJ2-1, with 7 nucleotides matching TRBD1. The CDR3 sequence is 11 residues long. Germline loops: CDR1 ENHRY, CDR2 SYGVKD. The ends lost 10 bases at V and 10 bases at J; junction bases unmatched: 7. CDR3 coding DNA: TGTGCCACCCGGGACAGCTACGAGCAGTTCTTC. Residues: CATRDSYEQFF.

This clonotype was observed many times. The rearrangement joins TRBV2 to TRBJ2-3; 7 nucleotides match TRBD2. The V gene end was trimmed by 10 bases and the J gene end by 4 bases; junction bases not matched to a gene: 14. This CDR3 region has 15 residues. Germline CDR1 is SNHLY and CDR2 is FYNNEI. CDR3 sequence: CATKPEAGVSDTQYF. The CDR3 DNA sequence: TGTGCCACCAAACCCGAGGCGGGAGTATCAGATACGCAGTATTTT. Filled out from reference TRBV2 and TRBJ2-3, the complete variable domain reads EPEVTQTPSHQVTQMGQEVILRCVPISNHLYFYWYRQILGQKVEFLVSFYNNEISEKSEIFDDQFSVERPDGSNFTLKIRSTKLEDSAMYFCATKPEAGVSDTQYFGPGTRLTVL.